The 10 T cell receptor beta chains reported below all come from one sample, sequenced in a study of CD8 T cells in ankylosing spondylitis. From the 5' RACE reads, TCRdb called clonotypes with MiXCR, one entry per CDR3 protein. Of 200,000 to 300,000 distinct CDR3 sequences listed, under 8.5% are singletons. Specimen: blood, either unsorted or a sorted T cell fraction (not recorded which). These receptors were collected from a female donor with ankylosing spondylitis or in good health (not recorded which).

Comments on this clonotype: A far larger clone is just one base off, so this is likely a read error. The chain combines TRBV12-3 or TRBV12-4 with TRBJ2-1; tentative D call: TRBD2 (5 bases). The CDR3 is 12 amino acids. The CDR3 spells CVSSFRGNEQFF. The CDR3 DNA is TGTGTCAGCAGTTTCCGGGGCAATGAGCAGTTCTTC.

In its sample, this clonotype was seen many times. The V call is TRBV20-1, the J call TRBJ1-2, with a weak D call TRBD1 (5 bases). V dropped 4 bases and J dropped 0 bases, with 9 bases sitting between them. The CDR3 spans 13 residues. From germline, CDR1 is DFQATT and CDR2 SNEGSKA (reference sequence). The CDR3 DNA sequence: TGCAGTGCTACGGTAGGGGCTAACTATGGCTACACCTTC. Its translation is CSATVGANYGYTF.

The V and J genes are TRBV25-1 and TRBJ2-7; no reliable D call. V gave up 4 bases and J gave up 4 bases, with 5 bases separating them. CDR3 length equals 11 residues. The germline V gene encodes CDR1 MGHDK and CDR2 SYGVNS. CDR3 protein: CASSVHYEQYF. The CDR3 nucleotides are TGTGCCAGCAGTGTGCATTACGAGCAGTACTTC.

In this sample, this clonotype turned up many times. The chain couples TRBV6-6 to TRBJ2-1, with D uncertain. The CDR3 has 11 residues. The V end lost 6 bases, the J end lost 8 bases, and 8 bases lay between the germline ends. Per germline, CDR1 MNHNY and CDR2 SVGAGI (reference sequence). The CDR3 DNA is TGTGCCAGCAGCGCGAATGATGAGCAGTTCTTC. Protein: CASSANDEQFF.

The sample holds a few counts of this clonotype. The chain couples TRBV4-3 to TRBJ1-4, with TRBD1 matching over 8 bases. Germline V CDR1 and CDR2: LGHNA, YSLEER. The CDR3 sequence is 15 residues long. Losses at the gene ends were 0 bases for V and 10 bases for J; bases not matched to a gene: 7. The CDR3, as DNA: TGCGCCAGCAGCCAAGATGACAGGGGAGACGGAAAACTGTTTTTT. Protein product: CASSQDDRGDGKLFF.

This clonotype was seen a few times. This chain joins TRBV7-9 and TRBJ2-3; D remains ambiguous. The CDR3 runs to 15 residues. V was pared by 8 bases and J by 0 bases, with 15 bases between. Germline CDR1 is SEHNR and CDR2 is FQNEAQ (reference sequence). Here the CDR3 reads CASGEGNPSTDTQYF. The CDR3, as DNA: TGTGCCAGCGGTGAAGGGAATCCTAGCACAGATACGCAGTATTTT.

CDR3 sequence (DNA): TGTGCCAGCAGCCCAATGCGTGGGGCCTCCTACGAGCAGTACTTC. This codes for CASSPMRGASYEQYF. V is TRBV6-1 and J is TRBJ2-7; TRBD1 is a possible D gene (5 bases). The V and J ends lost 6 bases and 0 bases respectively, with 15 bases between them. The CDR3 spans 15 residues. The germline V gene has CDR1 MNHNS and CDR2 SASEGT.

There are many counts of this clonotype. This rearrangement joins TRBV3-1 to TRBJ2-7; tentative D call: TRBD2 (5 bases). This CDR3 is built from 14 residues. Trimming took off 3 bases at V and 3 bases at J, with 12 bases between the two ends. CDR1 LGHDT and CDR2 YNNKEL come from the germline V gene (reference sequence). CDR3 sequence reads: CASSQRAVDYEQYF. The DNA of the CDR3 is TGTGCCAGCAGCCAGCGGGCTGTTGACTACGAGCAGTACTTC.

This clonotype came up a few times. The gene calls are TRBV5-1 and TRBJ2-1, with D possibly being TRBD1 or TRBD2 (5 bases each). The germline V gene has CDR1 SGHRS and CDR2 YFSETQ. Trimming pared 4 bases from V and 5 bases from J, leaving 19 bases between. The CDR3 is 16 residues long. The CDR3 bases are TGCGCCAGCAGCGAGTTTGGGGGATCATTTGACAATGAGCAGTTCTTC. As protein: CASSEFGGSFDNEQFF.

This clonotype was seen at least ten times. This chain uses TRBV20-1 with TRBJ1-2, with D maybe TRBD1 (6 bases). Germline-derived CDR1 and CDR2 are DFQATT and SNEGSKA (reference sequence). The CDR3 sequence is 12 residues long. Deletions cut 3 bases from V and 8 bases from J, with 13 bases between. The CDR3, as DNA: TGCAGTGCTAGGAACAGGGTCGGCGGCTACACCTTC. Encoded protein: CSARNRVGGYTF.